This T cell receptor beta chain derives from a study of blood T cell repertoires in COVID-19. On the study more broadly: From the United States, Italy and Spain came samples of acute and convalescent COVID-19. In each case, the material was cDNA or gDNA derived from T cells, B-cell-depleted T cells, or PBMCs.

Per the study methods: It was from reference gene primer amplification that nucleated cell counts were estimated. TCRdb keeps only in-frame clones here, not all; method: immunoSEQ multiplex PCR. The V and J calls and the clone size are those of that table, but D and trimming were determined from the DNA. The data show about 100,000 clones, roughly 85% seen once. The ends were cut back, 8 bases at V and 2 bases at J, with 15 bases in the middle. This CDR3 has 15 residues. Germline CDR1 MNHEY, CDR2 SMNVEV (reference sequence). The specimen was peripheral blood. The gene calls are TRBV27 and TRBJ1-4, with D perhaps matching TRBD1 (5 bases). The sequence derives from a woman aged 70-85 years with acute or convalescent COVID-19. The CDR3 region has the DNA TGTGCCAGCCTCAGTGTACGGGGGACTAATGAAAAACTGTTTTTT. Its protein is CASLSVRGTNEKLFF.